A selection of T cell receptor beta chains follows, all from one sample in a study of shared clonotypes between healthy human individuals. The assay was immunoSEQ multiplex PCR, and TCRdb's table has in-frame clones only and misses some. Of 950,000 to 1,100,000 clones listed, 70% to 80% are singletons. Sample: memory CD4+ T cells from PBMCs. The receptors come from a man between 18 and 35 years old in good health. Some clones in this sample may be carry-over from other donors' samples. Both conserved end residues are trimmed from each CDR3. The order of the fields is V gene, clone size, CDR3 protein. Clone sizes are given selectively: once, few, many, or a class where the clone is expanded.

V: TRBV11-1; size: -; CDR3: ASSRPGLAGGGNEQF
V: TRBV19; size: -; CDR3: ASRRTNQGTDTQY
V: TRBV28; size: -; CDR3: ASSSVAGGHGGNEQF
V: TRBV27; size: -; CDR3: ASSFQGGKTQY
V: TRBV18; size: -; CDR3: ASSPGGRTAGEQF
V: TRBV18; size: -; CDR3: ASSPPGNYGYT
V: TRBV7-2; size: -; CDR3: ASSLVGWGTEAF
V: TRBV4-3; size: -; CDR3: ASSIGGQGAYEQY
V: TRBV28; size: -; CDR3: ASSLGHLYGYT
V: TRBV14; size: -; CDR3: ASSVMGRKQETQY
V: TRBV5-1; size: -; CDR3: ASSLAKLAGLQQSDTQY
V: TRBV7-2; size: -; CDR3: ASSLVGGIGGNEQF
V: TRBV5-4; size: -; CDR3: ASSPRLAGVVETQY
V: TRBV28; size: -; CDR3: ASSYYRGLYYEQY
V: TRBV10-3; size: few; CDR3: AIGQDQPQH
V: TRBV9; size: -; CDR3: ASSLLGQTTDTQY
V: TRBV6-6; size: -; CDR3: ASSFPPGLGTDTQY